This T cell receptor beta chain was sequenced for a study of monozygotic twins with inflammatory bowel disease. Study-wide findings and caveats: The analysis did not separate different T cell subtypes. Versus healthy twins, IBD patients showed fewer clonotypes shared with others, especially with disease activity. Discordant twins had repertoire similarity that did not differ from that of concordant twins, possibly from limited power.

Whole-blood RNA isolation (total RNA) proceeded without T cell sorting. Worth noting for this clonotype: Its antigen is unidentified.

TCRdb re-called the 5' RACE reads, yielding one record per CDR3 amino acid sequence without DNA. The listing records under 200,000 distinct CDR3 sequences. CDR3 size: 15 residues. Germline V gene lookup returns CDR1 DFQATT and CDR2 SNEGSKA (reference sequence). Sequencing input: blood. The gene calls are TRBV20-1 and TRBJ1-1; TCRdb proposes TRBD1, but this gene call is untestable without DNA. The source is a human donor with ulcerative colitis or Crohn's disease, or a healthy co-twin of an affected twin (not recorded which). The CDR3 sequence: CSARAPVGRNTEAFF.